A single sample gave rise to the 11 T cell receptor beta chains below, sequenced in a study of low-dose radiotherapy and immunotherapy resistance in tumors. Alpha- and beta-chain coverage of first-strand cDNA came from TRAV- and TRBV-specific primers. A roughly 22-cycle PCR with a constant-region primer and V-primer adapter amplified TCRs. TCRdb passed the reads through MiXCR, listing each CDR3 protein once. Seen here are 8,300 or so distinct CDR3 sequences, approximately 61% observed once, and the top ten hold 8% to 9.5%. Every receptor here comes from a human donor with advanced metastatic prostate, ovarian, gallbladder or colorectal cancer (not recorded which). This table probably holds off-target reads from a library built for another chain.

The chain joins TRBV9 to TRBJ2-1; 8 positions agree with TRBD2. The CDR3 spans 17 residues. Losses at the gene ends were 3 bases for V and 7 bases for J; bases not matched to a gene: 15. The V gene's germline CDR1 is SGDLS and CDR2 YYNGEE. The CDR3 loop is CASSASWTSNLNNEQFF. The CDR3 DNA reads TGTGCCAGCAGCGCGAGCTGGACTAGCAACCTAAATAATGAGCAGTTCTTC.

This rearrangement joins TRBV6-6 to TRBJ2-2; possibly TRBD2 for D (5 bases). This CDR3 contains 14 residues. V lost 0 bases to trimming and J lost 7 bases, with 9 bases between them. Per the germline V gene, CDR1 is MNHNY and CDR2 is SVGAGI (reference sequence). CDR3 sequence: CASSYSGGGGELFF. CDR3 bases: TGTGCCAGCAGTTACTCGGGCGGAGGCGGGGAGCTGTTTTTT.

This clonotype has a single count. V is TRBV2 and J is TRBJ2-2; 8 nucleotides align to TRBD1. This CDR3 spans 16 amino acids. With V trimmed by 7 bases and J by 5 bases, 12 bases remained unmatched. CDR1 is SNHLY and CDR2 is FYNNEI in the germline V gene. CDR3 loop: CASKINQGARTGELFF. In DNA, the CDR3 is TGTGCCAGCAAGATTAACCAGGGGGCGAGGACCGGGGAGCTGTTTTTT.

This clonotype came up once. The CDR3 nucleotides are TGTGCCAGTAGTACACAGGGGGGGAATGAGCAGTTCTTC. The encoded protein is CASSTQGGNEQFF. This chain links TRBV19 with TRBJ2-1, with D perhaps matching TRBD1 (8 bases). V was clipped by 4 bases and J by 7 bases, with 11 bases between them. This CDR3 comprises 13 residues. The germline gives CDR1 LNHDA, CDR2 SQIVND (reference sequence).

The chain carries TRBV19 and TRBJ1-5; D is uncertain. Germline V gene data show CDR1 as LNHDA and CDR2 as SQIVND (reference sequence). This CDR3 is 12 amino acids long. V was pared by 5 bases and J by 7 bases, with 9 bases between. The CDR3 reads CASSEGQQPQHF. In DNA, the CDR3 is TGTGCCAGTAGTGAAGGGCAACAGCCCCAGCATTTT. The full variable domain, with the rest looked up from reference TRBV19 and TRBJ1-5, is DGGITQSPKYLFRKEGQNVTLSCEQNLNHDAMYWYRQDPGQGLRLIYYSQIVNDFQKGDIAEGYSVSREKKESFPLTVTSAQKNPTAFYLCASSEGQQPQHFGDGTRLSIL.

The gene calls are TRBV7-9 and TRBJ2-7; D is undetermined. Germline V gene sequence: CDR1 SEHNR, CDR2 FQNEAQ (reference sequence). V lost 8 bases and J lost 1, with 9 bases in between. The CDR3 sequence is 12 residues long. The CDR3 DNA follows: TGTGCCAGCGGCTCCTCGTCCTACGAGCAGTACTTC. Its translation: CASGSSSYEQYF.

The rearrangement uses TRBV29-1 and TRBJ2-7; 7 bases match TRBD2. This CDR3 has 14 amino acids. Germline V gene sequence: CDR1 SQVTM, CDR2 ANQGSEA. After removal of 4 bases from V and 4 bases from J, the junction contained 10 bases not matched to a gene. The CDR3 DNA reads TGCAGCGTTGTTGGGGAGGGCTACGGATACGAGCAGTACTTC. It codes for CSVVGEGYGYEQYF.

This chain joins TRBV5-8 and TRBJ1-2, with TRBD1 matching over 9 bases. Unmatched junction bases numbered 11, after V lost 4 bases and J lost 4 bases. The CDR3 is 16 residues long. The germline gives CDR1 SGHTS, CDR2 YDEGEE. CDR3 loop: CASSPAGQGFAYGYTF. The CDR3 DNA reads TGTGCCAGCAGCCCGGCGGGACAGGGATTTGCCTATGGCTACACCTTC. The whole variable domain, filled in from reference TRBV5-8 and TRBJ1-2, reads EAGVTQSPTHLIKTRGQQATLRCSPISGHTSVYWYQQALGLGLQFLLWYDEGEERNRGNFPPRFSGRQFPNYSSELNVNALELEDSALYLCASSPAGQGFAYGYTFGSGTRLTVV.

This chain links TRBV11-3 with TRBJ2-1; D call uncertain. CDR1 is SGHNT and CDR2 is YENEEA in the germline V gene. The CDR3 extends over 13 amino acids. The V end was cut by 5 bases, the J end by 5 bases, with 10 bases between. Written as DNA, the CDR3 is TGTGCCAGCAGCCAAGCCGGGCACAATGAGCAGTTCTTC. Residues: CASSQAGHNEQFF.

The chain is built from TRBV12-3 or TRBV12-4 and TRBJ1-1, with D maybe TRBD1 (5 bases). V was shortened by 6 bases and J by 3 bases, with 14 bases between the two germline ends. The CDR3 contains 14 residues. CDR3 region: CASRPLQGYTEAFF. The CDR3 DNA reads as TGTGCCAGCAGACCACTGCAGGGTTACACTGAAGCTTTCTTT.

This clonotype has just a few counts. The rearrangement uses TRBV2 and TRBJ2-1; D ambiguous. The V gene lost 6 bases and the J gene lost 8 bases, with 11 bases spanning the gap. Germline CDR1 SNHLY, CDR2 FYNNEI. This CDR3 comprises 12 residues. The CDR3 loop is CASSGKPDEQFF. The CDR3 DNA sequence: TGTGCCAGCAGCGGCAAGCCAGATGAGCAGTTCTTC.